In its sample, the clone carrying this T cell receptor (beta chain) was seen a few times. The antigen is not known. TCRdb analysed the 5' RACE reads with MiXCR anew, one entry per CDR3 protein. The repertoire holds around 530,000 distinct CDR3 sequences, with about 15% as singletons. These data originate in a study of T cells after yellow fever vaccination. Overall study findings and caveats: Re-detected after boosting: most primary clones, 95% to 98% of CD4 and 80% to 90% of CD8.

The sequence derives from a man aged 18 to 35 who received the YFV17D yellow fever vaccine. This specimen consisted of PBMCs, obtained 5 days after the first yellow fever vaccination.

The chain's CDR3 is CASSSLQSYEQYF. The DNA for the CDR3 is TGTGCCAGCAGCTCTTTACAGAGCTACGAGCAGTACTTC. The chain couples TRBV7-6 to TRBJ2-7; D remains ambiguous. Germline V lookup: CDR1 SGHVS, CDR2 FNYEAQ. V lost 4 bases, J lost 3 bases, and 10 bases lay in between. The CDR3 extends over 13 amino acids.